The next 27 T cell receptor beta chains were all read from a single sample in a study of tumor and adjacent non-tumor tissue in lung cancer. Three rounds of nested PCR, following a modified ARM-PCR protocol, produced the TCRbeta library. Each CDR3 protein is one row after TCRdb ran MiXCR on the multiplex PCR reads. The sample has roughly 120,000 distinct CDR3 sequences, 60% to 70% seen once. The template was RNA from unsorted bulk tissue. The normal lung tissue was taken more than 3 cm from the tumor edge. The material sequenced was distant non-tumor lung tissue. These receptor sequences come from a man in his 60s with non-small cell lung cancer.

Many counts were recorded for this clonotype. V and J are TRBV6-1 and TRBJ2-3; maybe TRBD2 (7 bases). The CDR3 totals 15 residues. Deletions cut 4 bases from V and 6 bases from J, with 17 bases between. Looked up from germline, CDR1 is MNHNS and CDR2 is SASEGT. For the CDR3, the DNA is TGTGCCAGCAGTGGTGCGGGGGCACTGACGGATACGCAGTATTTT. Its protein is CASSGAGALTDTQYF.

This chain connects TRBV7-9 to TRBJ2-1, with 7 bases identical to TRBD2. The CDR3 spans 18 residues. Unmatched junction bases numbered 14, after V lost 6 bases and J lost 0 bases. The germline V gene has CDR1 SEHNR and CDR2 FQNEAQ (reference sequence). This CDR3 is CASSKGLAGEPSYNEQFF. As DNA, the CDR3 is TGTGCCAGCAGTAAGGGACTGGCGGGAGAGCCCTCCTACAATGAGCAGTTCTTC.

Concerning this clonotype: Just one base apart from a much larger clone, this may be a read error. The rearrangement joins TRBV5-4 to TRBJ2-1, with 9 bases lining up with TRBD2. CDR1 and CDR2 (germline): SGHNT, YYREEE (reference sequence). The CDR3 contains 13 residues. DNA for the CDR3: TGTGCCAGCAGCTTGAATAGCGGGGGTTGGAATTTATTC. It codes for CASSLNSGGWNLF. Full variable domain (remainder filled in from reference TRBV5-4 and TRBJ2-1): ETGVTQSPTHLIKTRGQQVTLRCSSQSGHNTVSWYQQALGQGPQFIFQYYREEENGRGNFPPRFSGLQFPNYSSELNVNALELDDSALYLCASSLNSGGWNLFGPGTRLTVL.

The table lists this clonotype with many counts. The chain recombines TRBV30 with TRBJ2-7; the match to TRBD1 covers 7 bases. This CDR3 is 13 amino acids long. The trim removed 3 bases at V and 6 bases at J, leaving 8 bases unmatched. The germline V gene encodes CDR1 GTSNPN and CDR2 SVGIG (reference sequence). The DNA of the CDR3 is TGTGCCTGGAGACTCTCGACAGGGTCCGAGCAGTACTTC. As protein: CAWRLSTGSEQYF. The full variable domain, its missing parts supplied by reference TRBV30 and TRBJ2-7, is SQTIHQWPATLVQPVGSPLSLECTVEGTSNPNLYWYRQAAGRGLQLLFYSVGIGQISSEVPQNLSASRPQDRQFILSSKKLLLSDSGFYLCAWRLSTGSEQYFGPGTRLTVT.

Of note for this clonotype: This could be a read error, since a much larger clone is one nucleotide away. V is TRBV28 and J is TRBJ2-7, with D possibly TRBD1 on 6 matching bases. CDR3 length: 14 residues. Per germline, CDR1 MDHEN and CDR2 SYDVKM. The V end was cut by 7 bases, the J end by 4 bases, with 17 bases between. The CDR3 DNA is TGTGCCAGCAATGGGGGCGGACGGCGATACGAGCAGTACTTC. It codes for CASNGGGRRYEQYF.

DNA of the CDR3: TGCCGAGTCCTCGAGAGGGTAGATTCACCCCTCCACTTT. Protein: CRVLERVDSPLHF. The chain is built from TRBV29-1 and TRBJ1-6; D call uncertain. CDR3 length: 13 residues. Germline loops: CDR1 SQVTM, CDR2 ANQGSEA.

Remarks on this clonotype: A clone one base away is much larger, so this may be a read error. J is TRBJ2-7 and V is TRBV5-4; D is undetermined. CDR1 is SGHNT, CDR2 YYREEE, per germline (reference sequence). This CDR3 spans 12 amino acids. In DNA, the CDR3 is TGTGCCAGCAGCTTGGACTCCTGCGAGCAGTACTTC. Amino acid sequence: CASSLDSCEQYF.

A note on this clonotype: A junction end diverges from the germline sequence, so it may reflect a read error. This chain connects TRBV6-2 or TRBV6-3 to TRBJ2-2; D might be TRBD1 (5 bases). CDR1 and CDR2 (germline): MNHEY, SVGEGT. The CDR3 loop spans 13 amino acids. Written as DNA, the CDR3 is TGTGTCAGCTGCTTCAGGGAAATCGGGGAGCTGTTTTTT. This encodes CVSCFREIGELFF.

At least ten counts were recorded for this clonotype. The rearrangement joins TRBV28 to TRBJ2-3; TRBD1 aligns across 12 bases. CDR3 length: 17 amino acids. Per the germline V gene, CDR1 is MDHEN and CDR2 is SYDVKM. J was trimmed by 5 bases and V by 5 bases; bases with no gene match: 11. CDR3 sequence reads: CASSDLPGQGAQDTQYF. The CDR3 DNA reads as TGTGCCAGCAGTGACCTCCCGGGACAGGGGGCGCAAGATACGCAGTATTTT.

In this sample, this clonotype turned up a few times. The chain links TRBV2 to TRBJ2-1; D gene unclear. This CDR3 contains 12 residues. CDR1 is SNHLY, CDR2 FYNNEI, per germline. Deletions cut 4 bases from V and 8 bases from J, with 9 bases between. Written as DNA, the CDR3 is TGTGCCAGCAGTGGAAGGCGAGATGAGCAGTTCTTC. It codes for CASSGRRDEQFF.

The J gene is TRBJ1-4, the V gene TRBV6-5, with no clear D. Trimming took 6 bases from V and 7 from J, leaving 15 bases between them. CDR3 size: 14 residues. CDR1 MNHEY and CDR2 SVGAGI come from the germline V gene. The CDR3 bases are TGTGCCAGCAGCCAGGCAGGTCTGGCTGAAAAACTGTTTTTT. Translation gives CASSQAGLAEKLFF.

As regards this clonotype: One end of the junction does not line up with germline, which may come from a read error. The genes are TRBV12-3 or TRBV12-4 and TRBJ2-3; 9 bases are shared with TRBD1. This CDR3 contains 14 residues. The CDR3 coding sequence is TGTTCCAGCAACCGGGACAGGGTCACAAATACCCAGTATTTT. The encoded protein is CSSNRDRVTNTQYF.

On this clonotype itself: Germline is not matched at one junction end, which may reflect a read error. J is TRBJ1-6 and V is TRBV6-1, with a possible D match to TRBD1 (5 bases). This CDR3 has 16 amino acids. CDR1 MNHNS and CDR2 SASEGT come from the germline V gene. CDR3 nucleotides: TGTGCCAGCAGTGGGACTATAGGACACAGTAATTCACCGCTCCACTTT. Encoded protein: CASSGTIGHSNSPLHF.

This clonotype appeared a few times. The chain couples TRBV6-2 or TRBV6-3 to TRBJ2-7; D tentatively fits TRBD1 or TRBD2 (5 bases each). V was clipped by 4 bases and J by 3 bases, with 16 bases between them. The CDR3 runs 15 residues. CDR1 is MNHEY, CDR2 SVGEGT, per germline. The CDR3 reads CASSSSRGMLYEQYF. CDR3 DNA: TGTGCCAGCAGTTCGTCGAGGGGTATGCTCTACGAGCAGTACTTC.

V is TRBV11-2 and J is TRBJ2-1; D may be TRBD2 (6 bases). Per the germline V gene, CDR1 is SGHAT and CDR2 is FQNNGV. The CDR3 contains 17 residues. The CDR3 is CTGRGRLAASSYNEQFF. DNA for the CDR3: TGTACCGGCAGAGGGAGGTTAGCGGCAAGCTCCTACAATGAGCAGTTCTTC.

Notes on this clonotype: Compared with germline, one end of the junction differs, possibly owing to a read error. This rearrangement joins TRBV6-2 or TRBV6-3 to TRBJ2-5; D possibly matches TRBD1 or TRBD2 (5 bases each). Germline values: CDR1 MNHEY, CDR2 SVGEGT. The CDR3 consists of 16 residues. The DNA of the CDR3 is TGTGCCAGAAGTAAAAGACCAGGGAGCCCCCAAGAGACCCAATACTTC. Translated, it gives CARSKRPGSPQETQYF.

As for this clonotype: The junction does not match germline at one end; this may be a read error. This chain joins TRBV20-1 and TRBJ1-1; TRBD1 matches at 9 bases. In germline, CDR1 is DFQATT, CDR2 SNEGSKA (reference sequence). The CDR3 is 13 residues long. The CDR3 spells CSVRNTGGTETFF. As DNA, the CDR3 is TGCAGTGTTAGAAACACAGGGGGCACTGAAACTTTCTTT.

Concerning this clonotype itself: The junction does not match germline at one end; this may be a read error. The CDR3 DNA sequence: TGTGCCAGCACCCAGGGGTGGGGGGGTAGGCAAGAGACACAGTATTTC. Encoded protein: CASTQGWGGRQETQYF. The J gene is TRBJ2-5, the V gene TRBV6-5; D is possibly TRBD2 (7 bases). Germline CDR1 and CDR2: MNHEY and SVGAGI. The CDR3 runs 16 residues.

Concerning this clonotype itself: One end of the junction fails to match germline, which may point to a read error. CDR3: CASSCDRLEGRGNQPQHF. CDR3 coding DNA: TGTGCTAGCAGTTGTGACAGGTTGGAGGGACGGGGCAATCAGCCCCAGCATTTT. The chain employs TRBV6-6 and TRBJ1-5; D may be TRBD1 (6 bases). Germline lookup yields CDR1 MNHNY and CDR2 SVGAGI (reference sequence). There are 18 residues in the CDR3.

Of note for this clonotype: This sequence may be a read error, since a much larger clone differs from it by one base. CDR3 in amino acids: CASNQPGRGYEQYF. The DNA of the CDR3 is TGTGCCAGCAATCAACCGGGACGGGGCTACGAGCAGTACTTC. This sequence joins TRBV6-5 and TRBJ2-7; D tentatively reads TRBD1 or TRBD2 (5 bases each). CDR1 is MNHEY and CDR2 is SVGAGI in the germline V gene. Trimming removed 7 bases from V and 3 bases from J, with 16 bases in between. This CDR3 contains 14 residues.

This clonotype was seen at least ten times. V and J are TRBV4-1 and TRBJ2-1; D might be TRBD2 (5 bases). Trimming stripped 4 bases from V and 8 bases from J, with 15 bases between. Germline-derived CDR1 and CDR2 are MGHRA and YSYEKL. The CDR3 extends over 14 amino acids. In DNA form, the CDR3 reads TGCGCCAGCAGCCTAGGACTGCGGCCGGATGAGCAGTTCTTC. This translates into CASSLGLRPDEQFF.

A remark on this clonotype: A much larger clone differs by one base, so this may be a read error. The chain is built from TRBV5-1 and TRBJ2-2; D tentatively reads TRBD1 or TRBD2 (5 bases each). This CDR3 is built from 14 residues. From germline, CDR1 is SGHRS and CDR2 YFSETQ. CDR3 residues: CASSLDAGTGDLFF. The CDR3, as DNA: TGCGCCAGCAGCTTGGATGCCGGTACCGGGGACCTGTTTTTT.

On this clonotype itself: A much bigger clone sits one base away, suggesting this may be a read error. The chain uses TRBV7-8 and TRBJ2-2; D is perhaps TRBD1 or TRBD2 (5 bases each). There are 15 residues in the CDR3. Looked up from germline, CDR1 is SGHVS and CDR2 is FQNEAQ. The germline V and J ends were trimmed by 5 bases and 3 bases, with 13 bases remaining between them. The chain's CDR3 is CASSPGRFYTGELFF. The CDR3 region has the DNA TGTGCCAGCAGCCCGGGACGGTTCTACACCGGGGAGCTGTTTTTT.

With regard to this clonotype: Since a much larger clone is just one base distant, this may be a read error. CDR3 sequence (DNA): TGCGCCGGCAGCCAAATTGCGGCAGGAACCAATCAGCCCCAGCATTTT. It specifies CAGSQIAAGTNQPQHF. The chain links TRBV4-1 to TRBJ1-5; D gene unclear. Germline CDR1 reads MGHRA; CDR2 reads YSYEKL. The CDR3 has 16 amino acids.

Points on this clonotype: The junction does not match germline at one end; this may be a read error. The V call is TRBV7-8, the J call TRBJ1-2, with D perhaps matching TRBD1 (6 bases). Per germline, CDR1 SGHVS and CDR2 FQNEAQ. This CDR3 has 12 amino acids. CDR3 in DNA: TGTGCCAGCAACTTGGGGGCGGATGGCTACATCTTC. This codes for CASNLGADGYIF.

A note on this clonotype: This could be a read error, since a much larger clone is one nucleotide away. V and J are TRBV5-6 and TRBJ2-5; 7 bases match TRBD1. The length of the CDR3 is 15 residues. Germline V CDR1 and CDR2: SGHDT, YYEEEE. V shed 4 bases and J 2 bases; nucleotides not matched to a gene: 8. CDR3 coding DNA: TGTGCCAGCAGCCCGGCCGGGACAGTTCAAGAGACCCAGTACTTC. Protein: CASSPAGTVQETQYF.

This clonotype showed up many times. This chain links TRBV4-2 with TRBJ2-4; TRBD2 aligns across 7 bases. The V and J ends lost 4 bases and 5 bases, in that order; junction bases with no gene match: 11. The CDR3 is made up of 16 amino acids. Germline CDR1 and CDR2: LGHNA and YNFKEQ. This CDR3 is CASSPTISSGENIQYF. DNA of the CDR3: TGTGCCAGCAGCCCCACTATTTCTAGCGGAGAAAACATTCAGTACTTC.